This T cell receptor (beta chain) was recovered during a study of control samples from healthy donors and cancer patients. Produced via immunoSEQ multiplex PCR; TCRdb's table is partial and in-frame only. Of 150,000 to 200,000 clones detected, about 86% appear once; the ten largest clones hold 1.5% to 2%. Trimming took off 4 bases at V and 5 bases at J, with 17 bases between the two ends. The length of the CDR3 is 16 residues. Germline-derived CDR1 and CDR2 are KGHDR and SFDVKD. The V call is TRBV24-1, the J call TRBJ2-1; possible D gene TRBD1, 5 bases. Sequenced: blood. The TCR sequence derives from a man aged 18 to 29 in good health. The CDR3 spells CATSEQDSKLNNEQFF. The CDR3 DNA follows: TGTGCCACCAGTGAACAAGACAGCAAATTGAACAATGAGCAGTTCTTC.